Below, 9 T cell receptor beta chains from the same sample are listed, as sequenced in a study of beta chain features in type 1 diabetes. The study reverse transcribed the entire isolated RNA, so it sequenced expressed TCRB transcripts. Here immunoSEQ multiplex PCR was the method, and the copy in TCRdb shows in-frame clones only, minus some. The sample lists a few hundred thousand clones, around 20% occurring once. The sequenced sample was naive CD4+ T cells from blood. These receptors were obtained from a woman younger than 35 in good health.

J is TRBJ2-7 and V is TRBV13; TRBD2 matches at 8 bases. The trim removed 5 bases at V and 2 bases at J, leaving 11 bases unmatched. Germline V gene sequence: CDR1 PRHDT, CDR2 FYEKMQ (reference sequence). The CDR3 has 16 amino acids. For the CDR3, the DNA is TGTGCCAGCAGCATATCCGGACTAGCCGCCACCTACGAGCAGTACTTC. It yields the protein CASSISGLAATYEQYF.

This clone showed up just a few times. The V call is TRBV7-9, the J call TRBJ1-1, with 9 bases aligning to TRBD1. The germline V gene has CDR1 SEHNR and CDR2 FQNEAQ (reference sequence). The CDR3 runs to 13 residues. V lost 1 base, J lost 8 bases, and 2 bases stayed unmatched. CDR3 DNA: TGTGCCAGCAGCTTAGTGGACAGGGGAGAAGCTTTCTTT. As protein: CASSLVDRGEAFF.

This clone turned up a few times. The rearrangement links TRBV6-1 to TRBJ2-7, with D maybe TRBD1 (5 bases). The length of the CDR3 is 15 residues. Per the germline V gene, CDR1 is MNHNS and CDR2 is SASEGT. V was trimmed by 4 bases and J by 1 base, leaving 14 bases between them. CDR3 region: CASSGRTSGSYEQYF. Written as DNA, the CDR3 is TGTGCCAGCAGTGGGCGGACCTCAGGGTCCTACGAGCAGTACTTC.

The chain is built from TRBV5-1 and TRBJ1-6; D is unclear. Trimming pared 2 bases from V and 7 bases from J, leaving 10 bases between. The germline V gene has CDR1 SGHRS and CDR2 YFSETQ. The CDR3 loop spans 14 amino acids. DNA for the CDR3: TGCGCCAGCAGCTTCGGGGTACAGAATTCACCCCTCCACTTT. Its translation is CASSFGVQNSPLHF.

The J gene is TRBJ2-1, the V gene TRBV15, with 7 bases fitting TRBD1. CDR3 length equals 15 residues. V lost 5 bases and J lost 6; bases outside the gene matches: 10. Germline V gives CDR1 LNHNV, CDR2 YYDKDF (reference sequence). The CDR3 loop reads CATSGRTGRANEQFF. As DNA, the CDR3 is TGTGCCACCAGCGGGCGGACAGGCCGCGCCAATGAGCAGTTCTTC.

There are a few counts of this clone. This sequence joins TRBV5-4 and TRBJ2-3, with D maybe TRBD1 (5 bases). CDR1 is SGHNT, CDR2 YYREEE, per germline (reference sequence). This CDR3 contains 17 residues. Trimming removed 0 bases at V and 1 base at J, with 15 bases between. The CDR3 protein is CASSLGVVRARTDTQYF. CDR3 nucleotide sequence: TGTGCCAGCAGCTTGGGGGTAGTCAGGGCGCGCACAGATACGCAGTATTTT.

This clone has just a few counts. The chain has TRBV6-5 and TRBJ1-4; 7 nucleotides agree with TRBD1. Germline CDR1 MNHEY, CDR2 SVGAGI. Germline trimming cut 0 bases from V and 3 bases from J; bases unmatched to any gene: 4. CDR3 size: 16 residues. CDR3 DNA sequence: TGTGCCAGCAGTTACTCAGGGACAGCAGCTAATGAAAAACTGTTTTTT. It specifies CASSYSGTAANEKLFF.

This clone showed up just a few times. V usage is TRBV7-3 and J usage is TRBJ2-5; 10 nucleotides line up with TRBD2. J was trimmed by 2 bases and V by 5 bases; bases with no gene match: 5. This CDR3 spans 15 amino acids. Per germline, CDR1 SGHTA and CDR2 FQGTGA. CDR3 in DNA: TGTGCCAGCAGCCCCACTAGCGGGGCGCAAGAGACCCAGTACTTC. Its translation: CASSPTSGAQETQYF.

Regarding this clone: Since no conserved phenylalanine or tryptophan closes the CDR3, a read error is the likely cause. The DNA is omitted, as the CDR3 cannot be located on it reliably, and the CDR3 follows TCRdb's listing. The chain carries TRBV5-1 and TRBJ2-3; TRBD2 is taken as the D call from the table, unchecked against the DNA. The V gene's germline CDR1 is SGHRS and CDR2 YFSETQ. The CDR3 totals 13 residues, both ends included. The CDR3 reads CASSLRDASGREE.